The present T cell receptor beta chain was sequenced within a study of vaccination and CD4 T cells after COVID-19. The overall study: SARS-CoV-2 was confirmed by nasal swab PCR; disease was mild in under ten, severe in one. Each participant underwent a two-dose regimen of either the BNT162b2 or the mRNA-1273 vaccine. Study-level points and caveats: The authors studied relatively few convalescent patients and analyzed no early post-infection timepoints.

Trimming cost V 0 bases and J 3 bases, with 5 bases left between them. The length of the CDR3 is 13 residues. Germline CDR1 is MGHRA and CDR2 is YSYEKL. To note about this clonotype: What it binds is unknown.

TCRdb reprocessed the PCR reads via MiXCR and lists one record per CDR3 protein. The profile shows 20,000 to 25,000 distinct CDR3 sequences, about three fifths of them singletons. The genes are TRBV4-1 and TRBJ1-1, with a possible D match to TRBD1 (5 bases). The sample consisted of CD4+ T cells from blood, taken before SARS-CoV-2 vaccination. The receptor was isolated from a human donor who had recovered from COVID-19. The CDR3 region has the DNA TGCGCCAGCAGCCAAGACAGGGACACTGAAGCTTTCTTT. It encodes CASSQDRDTEAFF.